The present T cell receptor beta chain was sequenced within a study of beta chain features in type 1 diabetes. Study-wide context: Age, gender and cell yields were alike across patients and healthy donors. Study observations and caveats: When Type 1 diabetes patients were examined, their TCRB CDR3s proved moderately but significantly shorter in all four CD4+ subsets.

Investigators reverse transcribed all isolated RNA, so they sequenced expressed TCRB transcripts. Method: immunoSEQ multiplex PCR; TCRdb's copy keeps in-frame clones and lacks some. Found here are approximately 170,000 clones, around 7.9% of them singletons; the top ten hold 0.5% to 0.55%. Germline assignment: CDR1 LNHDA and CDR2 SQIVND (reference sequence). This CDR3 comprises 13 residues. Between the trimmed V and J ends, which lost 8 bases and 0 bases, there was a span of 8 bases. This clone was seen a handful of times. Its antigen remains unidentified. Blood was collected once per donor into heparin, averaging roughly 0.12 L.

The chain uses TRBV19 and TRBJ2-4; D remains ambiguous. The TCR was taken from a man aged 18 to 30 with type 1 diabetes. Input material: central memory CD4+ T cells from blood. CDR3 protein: CASGVRAKNIQYF. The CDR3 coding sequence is TGTGCCAGTGGAGTAAGAGCCAAAAACATTCAGTACTTC.